The 14 T cell receptor beta chains presented below share a single source sample, sequenced in a study of OX40 agonist ivuxolimab in advanced cancers. The repertoire was sequenced with immunoSEQ multiplex PCR; TCRdb's copy has only in-frame clones and lacks some. The sample lists tens of thousands of clones; roughly 89% were seen once. The sequencing here drew on CD4+ or CD8+ T cells sorted from blood, taken in a trial of the OX40 agonist ivuxolimab. The source is an adult with an advanced solid tumor such as melanoma, head and neck, liver or kidney cancer.

This clone was seen once. V gene TRBV4-2 combines with J gene TRBJ2-5; 8 nucleotides agree with TRBD2. The J segment lost 5 bases and the V segment lost 4 bases, leaving 12 bases of the junction unmatched. CDR1 LGHNA and CDR2 YNFKEQ come from the germline V gene. CDR3 size: 16 residues. CDR3 loop: CASSRLGGGLEETQYF. The CDR3 DNA reads TGTGCCAGCAGCCGGCTAGGCGGGGGGTTAGAGGAGACCCAGTACTTC.

The rearrangement joins TRBV28 to TRBJ1-2, with TRBD1 matching 8 bases. The germline CDR1 and CDR2 sequences are MDHEN and SYDVKM. This CDR3 is 12 amino acids long. V gave up 6 bases and J gave up 7 bases; unmatched junction bases: 4. CDR3 in DNA: TGTGCCAGCAGCTGGACAGGGCTTGGCTACACCTTC. It codes for CASSWTGLGYTF.

The CDR3 loop is CATSRDLEGNQPQHF. The DNA for the CDR3 is TGTGCCACCAGCAGAGATCTCGAGGGCAATCAGCCCCAGCATTTT. The chain employs TRBV15 and TRBJ1-5; D is uncertain. Germline CDR1 and CDR2: LNHNV and YYDKDF (reference sequence). The CDR3 is made up of 15 amino acids. V was clipped by 0 bases and J by 2 bases, with 8 bases between them.

This chain uses TRBV4-2 with TRBJ1-3; 7 bases align to TRBD1. V lost 3 bases to trimming and J lost 0 bases; unmatched junction nucleotides: 5. Per the germline V gene, CDR1 is LGHNA and CDR2 is YNFKEQ. CDR3 length: 16 residues. CDR3 sequence reads: CASSHVDRSSGNTIYF. As DNA, the CDR3 is TGTGCCAGCAGCCACGTGGACAGGAGCTCTGGAAACACCATATATTTT.

This clone came up once. This chain uses TRBV30 with TRBJ1-2, with D perhaps matching TRBD1 (5 bases). Between the trimmed V and J ends, which lost 0 bases and 4 bases, there was a span of 12 bases. Looked up from germline, CDR1 is GTSNPN and CDR2 is SVGIG (reference sequence). The CDR3 loop spans 14 amino acids. Here the CDR3 reads CAWSVQEGPYGYTF. CDR3 sequence (DNA): TGTGCCTGGAGTGTACAGGAGGGCCCCTATGGCTACACCTTC. The variable domain in full, with the rest retrieved from reference TRBV30 and TRBJ1-2, is SQTIHQWPATLVQPVGSPLSLECTVEGTSNPNLYWYRQAAGRGLQLLFYSVGIGQISSEVPQNLSASRPQDRQFILSSKKLLLSDSGFYLCAWSVQEGPYGYTFGSGTRLTVV.

This chain links TRBV5-1 with TRBJ2-2; the match to TRBD1 covers 8 bases. The CDR3 covers 15 residues. J gave up 1 base and V 4 bases, and 3 bases lay outside the gene matches. The V gene's germline CDR1 is SGHRS and CDR2 YFSETQ. CDR3 region: CASSPGTGNTGELFF. Written as DNA, the CDR3 is TGCGCCAGCAGCCCCGGGACAGGGAACACCGGGGAGCTGTTTTTT.

Concerning this clone itself: The sample holds other DNA sequences that translate to the same CDR3. The V and J genes are TRBV19 and TRBJ1-5; D is perhaps TRBD1 (5 bases). CDR1 is LNHDA, CDR2 SQIVND, per germline (reference sequence). V was pared by 3 bases and J by 0 bases, with 9 bases between. The CDR3 spans 15 residues. As DNA, the CDR3 is TGTGCCAGTAGTATCTCAGGGAATAGCAATCAGCCCCAGCATTTT. As protein: CASSISGNSNQPQHF.

The rearrangement uses TRBV6-1 and TRBJ2-2; D is undetermined. Germline CDR1 MNHNS, CDR2 SASEGT. Trimming cost V 4 bases and J 5 bases, with 17 bases left between them. This CDR3 is built from 16 residues. For the CDR3, the DNA is TGTGCCAGCAGTGTAAGGCGTAGGGTAGGGACCGGGGAGCTGTTTTTT. Protein sequence: CASSVRRRVGTGELFF.

J is TRBJ1-5 and V is TRBV27; D remains unclear. Germline assignment: CDR1 MNHEY and CDR2 SMNVEV (reference sequence). V lost 2 bases and J lost 8, with 10 bases in between. The CDR3 runs to 13 residues. The CDR3 loop reads CASSLDYEEPQHF. DNA of the CDR3: TGTGCCAGCAGTTTAGATTATGAAGAGCCCCAGCATTTT.

The chain has TRBV9 and TRBJ2-1, with D tentatively TRBD2 (7 bases). The CDR3 contains 15 residues. Germline assignment: CDR1 SGDLS and CDR2 YYNGEE. V was shortened by 0 bases and J by 3 bases, with 10 bases between the two germline ends. CDR3 loop: CASSVEGGGYNEQFF. The CDR3, as DNA: TGTGCCAGCAGCGTAGAGGGAGGGGGCTACAATGAGCAGTTCTTC.

This chain links TRBV5-1 with TRBJ2-3; D possibly corresponds to TRBD2 (6 bases). CDR1 SGHRS and CDR2 YFSETQ come from the germline V gene. Trimming took 0 bases from V and 1 from J, leaving 9 bases between them. The length of the CDR3 is 15 residues. The CDR3 spells CASSLGPGGTDTQYF. The CDR3 DNA follows: TGCGCCAGCAGCTTGGGGCCGGGAGGCACAGATACGCAGTATTTT.

This chain joins TRBV27 and TRBJ1-4; weak D call: TRBD1 (6 bases). CDR1 is MNHEY and CDR2 is SMNVEV in the germline V gene (reference sequence). Trimming removed 2 bases from V and 4 bases from J, with 17 bases in between. The CDR3 length is 17 residues. Here the CDR3 reads CASSLNFDRPNNEKLFF. The CDR3 DNA is TGTGCCAGCAGTTTAAATTTTGACAGGCCTAATAATGAAAAACTGTTTTTT.

This rearrangement joins TRBV19 to TRBJ2-2, with D perhaps TRBD2 (6 bases). In germline, CDR1 is LNHDA, CDR2 SQIVND (reference sequence). This CDR3 region has 16 residues. The germline V and J ends were trimmed by 5 bases and 4 bases, with 17 bases remaining between them. CDR3 DNA: TGTGCCAGTAGTTCACCAGGGACGGGACTCACCGGGGAGCTGTTTTTT. This gives the protein CASSSPGTGLTGELFF.

This sequence joins TRBV7-2 and TRBJ2-2, with TRBD2 matching 14 bases. Germline CDR1 is SGHTA and CDR2 is FQGNSA. The CDR3 runs to 17 residues. The V and J ends lost 5 bases and 7 bases, in that order; junction bases with no gene match: 9. The CDR3 spells CASSPTSGRALGGELFF. CDR3 nucleotides: TGTGCCAGCAGCCCGACTAGCGGGAGGGCCTTGGGCGGGGAGCTGTTTTTT.